The text below deals with one TCR beta chain. Its antigen is still unknown. The germline gives CDR1 LNHDA, CDR2 SQIVND (reference sequence). The V and J ends lost 5 bases and 8 bases, in that order; junction bases with no gene match: 16. The CDR3 runs 17 residues. The record originates from a study of blood T cells in healthy people across ages. Next came a second PCR, run for about 7 to 12 cycles, which used a sample-barcoded 5' primer along with a J-beta primer mix. Each CDR3 protein is one row after TCRdb ran MiXCR on the 5' RACE reads. The repertoire holds about 730,000 distinct CDR3 sequences, more than 40% seen once, with less than 25% in the top ten. Overall study findings and caveats: More naive CD4+ cells and higher diversity marked long-lived donors relative to aged donors.

The clonotype comes from a woman aged 60-70 years in good health. Sequenced input: blood. The J gene is TRBJ2-1, the V gene TRBV19; 9 nucleotides agree with TRBD2. CDR3: CASSPLAGTSLGDEQFF. The CDR3 coding sequence is TGTGCCAGTAGTCCTCTAGCGGGAACCTCCCTTGGCGATGAGCAGTTCTTC.